Listed below are T cell receptor beta chains from one sample, sequenced in a study of cytomegalovirus exposure and HLA in healthy donors. Generated by immunoSEQ multiplex PCR, the TCRdb table keeps only in-frame clones and is missing some. The sample carries over 75,000 clones, around a tenth recorded once. The sample was PBMCs. These receptors all stem from a man aged 45 to 65 in good health and CMV-seropositive. Both conserved end residues are part of each CDR3. A D gene is named only where the DNA matches it firmly. Some rows mark clone size as missing; the rest say once, few, many or name a class of expanded clone.

clone size,J gene,D gene,V gene,CDR3 DNA,CDR3 protein
-,TRBJ1-4,TRBD1,TRBV19,TGTGCCAGTAGTATCCTTAAGACCGCGGCGGGACAGGGTAATGAAAAACTGTTTTTT,CASSILKTAAGQGNEKLFF
few,TRBJ2-1,-,TRBV25-1,TGTGCCACCTCAAAACTTGGTCAGGATGAGCAGTTCTTC,CATSKLGQDEQFF
few,TRBJ2-3,TRBD1,TRBV28,TGTGCCAGCAATCGGGACAGGGAGTTAGGGGATACGCAGTATTTT,CASNRDRELGDTQYF
few,TRBJ1-1,TRBD1,TRBV9,TGTGCCAGCAGCATTGAGCACGGGACAGACGGAGAAGCTTTCTTT,CASSIEHGTDGEAFF
-,TRBJ1-2,-,TRBV5-6,TGTGCCAGCAGCTACAGGCGGACCGCGAACTATGGCTACACCTTC,CASSYRRTANYGYTF
-,TRBJ2-7,TRBD1,TRBV6-1,TGTGCCAGCAGTGGCGGGACAGGGGGCGACGAGCAGTACTTC,CASSGGTGGDEQYF
-,TRBJ1-2,-,TRBV21-1,TGTGCCAAGCAAACAAGGACAGGCTATGGCTACACCTTC,CAKQTRTGYGYTF
few,TRBJ2-3,-,TRBV9,TGTGCCAGCAGCTATAGCGACGCAGATACGCAGTATTTT,CASSYSDADTQYF
-,TRBJ1-1,-,TRBV28,TGTGCCAGCAGTTTAATAGACACCGTTAACACTGAAGCTTTCTTT,CASSLIDTVNTEAFF
-,TRBJ2-6,-,TRBV10-2,TGCGCCAGCAGGGAACGGGACACCTCTGGGGCCAACGTCCTGACTTTC,CASRERDTSGANVLTF
few,TRBJ1-1,-,TRBV28,TGTGCCAGCAATTCTAGGACAGCTGAAGCTTTCTTT,CASNSRTAEAFF
few,TRBJ2-6,TRBD1,TRBV7-6,TGTGCCAGCAGCTCCTTCCCGGGACAGGCACCCATTAGCTCTGGGGCCAACGTCCTGACTTTC,CASSSFPGQAPISSGANVLTF
few,TRBJ1-4,TRBD1,TRBV9,TGTGCCAGCAGCAGATGGACAGGGAATGAAAAACTGTTTTTT,CASSRWTGNEKLFF
-,TRBJ2-7,-,TRBV5-6,TGTGCCAGCAGCTTGTGGGGGGTGCACTACGAGCAGTACTTC,CASSLWGVHYEQYF
-,TRBJ2-5,TRBD2,TRBV7-2,TGTGCCAGCAGCTTCGGGGGGTTGCGAGAGACCCAGTACTTC,CASSFGGLRETQYF
few,TRBJ2-7,-,TRBV7-2,TGTGCCAGCAGCCGAGACAGATCGGCCAACGAGCAGTACTTC,CASSRDRSANEQYF
-,TRBJ2-3,-,TRBV10-1,TGCGCCAGCAGTGATCGCAGGGGCGGCACAGATACGCAGTATTTT,CASSDRRGGTDTQYF
few,TRBJ1-5,-,TRBV25-1,TGTGCCAGCAGTGGAATGGGCTTCAATCAGCCCCAGCATTTT,CASSGMGFNQPQHF
few,TRBJ1-1,-,TRBV6-5,TGTGCCAGCAGTTCCCCAGGGGCCACTGAAGCTTTCTTT,CASSSPGATEAFF
-,TRBJ2-7,-,TRBV2,TGTGCCAGCAGTGAGTCCCCCTTGGGGGCATTCTACGAGCAGTACTTC,CASSESPLGAFYEQYF
once,TRBJ2-7,-,TRBV5-1,TGCGCCAGCAGCTTGGAAGCTTACTCTCACTCCTACGAGCAGTACTTC,CASSLEAYSHSYEQYF
-,TRBJ2-5,-,TRBV15,TGTGCCACCAGCAGAGTGGAGCGGTTGCAAGAGACCCAGTACTTC,CATSRVERLQETQYF
-,TRBJ2-2,TRBD2,TRBV19,TGTGCCAGTAGGTTAGCGGGTAACACCGGGGAGCTGTTTTTT,CASRLAGNTGELFF
-,TRBJ1-2,-,TRBV7-9,TGTGCCAGCAGCTCCTATTCCGCTAACTATGGCTACACCTTC,CASSSYSANYGYTF
many,TRBJ2-7,TRBD1,TRBV5-4,TGTGCCAGCAGCGCGGGACAGGGGGATGGCGAGCAGTACTTC,CASSAGQGDGEQYF
-,TRBJ2-1,TRBD1,TRBV18,TGTGCCAGCTCAACCGCCAGGGGGAACTACAATGAGCAGTTCTTC,CASSTARGNYNEQFF
-,TRBJ1-4,TRBD1,TRBV6-1,TGTGCCAGCAGTGCCGGGGACAGCTGGGGTGAAAAACTGTTTTTT,CASSAGDSWGEKLFF
-,TRBJ1-5,-,TRBV12-5,TGTGCTAGTGGTTCTGACAGTAGCAATCAGCCCCAGCATTTT,CASGSDSSNQPQHF
few,TRBJ2-3,-,TRBV6-5,TGTGCCAGCAGGTCTCGTACAGATACGCAGTATTTT,CASRSRTDTQYF
few,TRBJ1-5,-,TRBV28,TGTGCCAGCAGTTTAGCGGGGCTGGGGGGCAATCAGCCCCAGCATTTT,CASSLAGLGGNQPQHF
few,TRBJ2-1,TRBD1,TRBV5-4,TGTGCCAGCAGCACCGGGACAGGGGCCCTAGGGGGGCAGTTCTTC,CASSTGTGALGGQFF
few,TRBJ1-5,-,TRBV6-5,TGTGCCAGCAGTGACAGTTACAATCAGCCCCAGCATTTT,CASSDSYNQPQHF